Each of the 12 T cell receptor beta chains below was sequenced from the same sample in a study of T-cell memory formation after mild COVID-19. From the 5' RACE reads, TCRdb called clonotypes with MiXCR, one entry per CDR3 protein. Of approximately 100,000 distinct CDR3 sequences listed, around 10% are singletons. Sequenced material: PBMCs or a T cell subset sorted from them (not recorded which). Receptors were obtained from a man aged 18 to 30 who had mild COVID-19 (a few samples of this study predate the infection). Cell type and time point are not known.

The genes are TRBV5-1 and TRBJ2-7, with D maybe TRBD2 (6 bases). Germline V gives CDR1 SGHRS, CDR2 YFSETQ. The ends were cut back, 2 bases at V and 1 base at J, with 13 bases in the middle. The CDR3 loop spans 15 amino acids. CDR3 sequence: CASSFSAAGSYEQYF. CDR3 sequence (DNA): TGCGCCAGCAGCTTCTCTGCGGCGGGGTCCTACGAGCAGTACTTC. Full variable domain (remainder filled in from reference TRBV5-1 and TRBJ2-7): KAGVTQTPRYLIKTRGQQVTLSCSPISGHRSVSWYQQTPGQGLQFLFEYFSETQRNKGNFPGRFSGRQFSNSRSEMNVSTLELGDSALYLCASSFSAAGSYEQYFGPGTRLTVT.

V is TRBV29-1 and J is TRBJ2-6; no definite D call. This CDR3 region has 13 residues. V was clipped by 1 base and J by 4 bases, with 5 bases between them. The germline gives CDR1 SQVTM, CDR2 ANQGSEA. CDR3 protein: CSVEGPGANVLTF. The CDR3 nucleotides are TGCAGCGTTGAAGGCCCCGGGGCCAACGTCCTGACTTTC.

This clonotype was observed many times. The J gene is TRBJ2-7, the V gene TRBV7-2, with D unresolved. V was trimmed by 2 bases and J by 2 bases, leaving 13 bases between them. The CDR3 is 15 amino acids. CDR1 is SGHTA, CDR2 FQGNSA, per germline. CDR3 DNA sequence: TGTGCCAGCAGCTTACTTGGGCAGGTTACCTACGAGCAGTACTTC. Its protein is CASSLLGQVTYEQYF.

This clonotype has only a few counts. J is TRBJ2-3 and V is TRBV4-1; D not resolved. CDR3 size: 14 residues. Trimming stripped 2 bases from V and 6 bases from J, with 12 bases between. The germline CDR1 and CDR2 sequences are MGHRA and YSYEKL. CDR3 DNA: TGCGCCAGCAGCCAAAGTGGACCTCGCGATACGCAGTATTTT. The encoded protein is CASSQSGPRDTQYF.

This chain connects TRBV7-8 to TRBJ1-2; the D is unclear. The CDR3 covers 16 residues. The germline CDR1 and CDR2 sequences are SGHVS and FQNEAQ. The ends were cut back, 1 base at V and 6 bases at J, with 18 bases in the middle. CDR3 coding DNA: TGTGCCAGCAGCTTAGGAAACTGGGCAGGTGAAGATGGCTACACCTTC. Residues: CASSLGNWAGEDGYTF.

This clonotype came up many times. The V gene is TRBV20-1, the J gene TRBJ2-7, with a weak D call TRBD2 (5 bases). The V and J ends lost 3 bases and 3 bases respectively, with 15 bases between them. Germline V gene sequence: CDR1 DFQATT, CDR2 SNEGSKA (reference sequence). The CDR3 extends over 14 amino acids. The CDR3 coding sequence is TGCAGTGCTAGTCGCTTGATGGGAGACTACGAGCAGTACTTC. Translated, it gives CSASRLMGDYEQYF.

This rearrangement joins TRBV6-5 to TRBJ2-5; 13 bases map to TRBD2. V was pared by 10 bases and J by 3 bases, with 2 bases of the junction left unmatched. Germline V gene lookup returns CDR1 MNHEY and CDR2 SVGAGI. The CDR3 runs 13 residues. In DNA form, the CDR3 reads TGTGCCACCGGACTAGCGGGGGAAGAGACCCAGTACTTC. Encoded protein: CATGLAGEETQYF.

Many counts were recorded for this clonotype. This chain connects TRBV20-1 to TRBJ1-6, with D unresolved. Trimming took off 1 base at V and 6 bases at J, with 7 bases between the two ends. This CDR3 region has 13 residues. The germline V gene has CDR1 DFQATT and CDR2 SNEGSKA (reference sequence). In DNA, the CDR3 is TGCAGTGCTAGAGCCGAATTTAATTCACCCCTCCACTTT. It codes for CSARAEFNSPLHF.

The chain couples TRBV20-1 to TRBJ1-5, with D tentatively TRBD1 (5 bases). The germline gives CDR1 DFQATT, CDR2 SNEGSKA (reference sequence). This CDR3 is 14 amino acids long. The germline V and J ends were trimmed by 5 bases and 7 bases, with 18 bases remaining between them. The CDR3 DNA reads TGCAGTGCTGAGCTAGCGGGGGATATGCAGCCCCAGCATTTT. This encodes CSAELAGDMQPQHF.

This clonotype was detected a few times. The junction departs from the called germline gene at one end, perhaps through a read error. The chain uses TRBV12-3 or TRBV12-4 and TRBJ1-2; no clear D. This CDR3 is 14 amino acids long. CDR3 DNA: TGTGCCAGCAGTTTATCTCACGGACCTCAATTAGGATCCTTC. This translates into CASSLSHGPQLGSF.

This clonotype was detected only a few times. The chain links TRBV7-2 to TRBJ1-2; D is possibly TRBD1 (6 bases). CDR3 length: 13 residues. Germline V CDR1 and CDR2: SGHTA, FQGNSA. V gave up 5 bases and J gave up 5 bases, with 12 bases separating them. The CDR3 here is CASSPRQDYGYTF. In nucleotides, the CDR3 is TGTGCCAGCAGCCCACGACAGGATTATGGCTACACCTTC.

The chain combines TRBV13 with TRBJ1-1; a possible D gene is TRBD1 (5 bases). Trimming took 5 bases from V and 5 from J, leaving 15 bases between them. CDR1 is PRHDT, CDR2 FYEKMQ, per germline (reference sequence). This CDR3 spans 14 amino acids. CDR3 residues: CASSGTPEGTEAFF. The CDR3 region has the DNA TGTGCCAGCAGCGGAACCCCGGAGGGGACTGAAGCTTTCTTT.